The TCR beta chain described here comes from a study of beta chain features in type 1 diabetes (dated by TCRdb to 2016 to 2019). Background on the whole study: Patients and healthy donors did not differ in mean age, gender distribution, total cell number or subset yield. A total of 107,917,701 sorted cells were examined across all samples, and the number of cells per subset was strongly correlated with RNA yield. The study compared the TCRB repertoires of sorted circulating CD4+ T cell subsets in recently diagnosed type 1 diabetes patients with those in matched healthy donors. Whereas all 30 or so donors provided naive and central memory subsets, regulatory and stem cell-like memory subsets were isolated from just 8 patients and roughly 8 healthy donors.

What the work shows at the level of the full study, not this receptor alone: Because cDNA rather than genomic DNA was sequenced, highly expressing activated cells could have been over-represented, although no difference in activation and CD3 levels was found between groups. At VDJ recombination sites, patients with type 1 diabetes made fewer insertions and deleted more nucleotides, a pattern implying thymic rearrangement abnormalities. A moderate but significant shortening of TCRB CDR3 length was observed in type 1 diabetes patients in all four CD4+ subsets. HLA sub-analyses involved small numbers of individuals, so any influence of HLA type on TCRB rearrangement remained unresolved. Naive, central memory and regulatory TCRB repertoires appeared to be more alike among patients than among healthy donors. Shorter templates might be favored by PCR, yet because patient and control samples were amplified and corrected together, any such skew would affect both groups equally.

The CDR1 and CDR2 encoded by the germline V gene are SGDLS and YYNGEE. The CDR3 goes from the cysteine to the phenylalanine over 16 residues. The kept DNA is CDR3 alone, 48 bases in frame from the first base. V has 6 bases trimmed and J has 4 bases trimmed; junction bases matching no gene number 7. This clone was counted a few times. Its antigen is currently not known. Base-call qualities are not available, and no considerably larger clone is one nucleotide away. From each donor, a single peripheral blood sample of roughly 0.11 L on average was drawn into heparinised tubes. Using a panel that included CD45RO, CCR7, CD25, CD127, CD95 and CD27, naive, central memory, regulatory and stem cell-like memory CD4+ T cells were sorted on a BD FACSAria II. Every sorted population had a purity above 95%. Right away, PBMCs were isolated by Lymphoprep density gradient centrifugation and were stained directly, with no culture step. Samples were stained and sorted in pairs, with one healthy donor and one patient per experiment, so that batch effects were minimized.

The entire isolated RNA was reverse transcribed using the High Capacity cDNA Reverse Transcription Kit, and thus expressed TCRB transcripts were sequenced. Naive, central memory and regulatory T cell samples underwent deep immunoSEQ sequencing, averaging about 3.57 million total reads per sample. After sorted cells were lysed in RLT buffer, RNA was extracted with DNase-treated RNeasy Micro or Mini kits, with the choice depending on cell number. Each cell subset was processed separately to prevent cross-contamination, with patient and healthy donor samples processed together. The immunoSEQ multiplex PCR was used to amplify TCRB sequences from cDNA, yielding 87-bp fragments that span the CDR3 region. Amplicons were sequenced on the Illumina HiSeq platform. The published analysis was carried out like this. Synthetic template baselines were used to correct PCR bias computationally, reads within Hamming distance 2 were collapsed together, and singletons that could not be merged were discarded. Reads were aligned against IMGT to assign V, D and J genes, CDR3 length and insertions or deletions at six rearrangement sites. Within each subset, clonotype counts were normalized to sorted cell number, after which true diversity and Gini coefficients were computed with the tcR R package. The overlap coefficient, calculated on TCRB nucleotide sequences, was used to quantify repertoire sharing. As a proxy for the pre-selection repertoire, out-of-frame TCRB sequences from naive cells were analyzed. TCRdb mirrors the immuneACCESS table, restricted to in-frame sequences. Some clones are absent from its copies; in checked studies, under half trace to an unresolved V gene, and the reason for the others is unknown. The V and J calls and clone size come from that table; D and trimming were worked out from the DNA. This sample lists about 620,000 clones; 15% to 19% were detected once. The biggest ten clones account for approximately 0.099% of the sample.

The receptor chain draws on TRBV9 and TRBJ2-1, and TRBD2 aligns with 13 junction nucleotides. The sample taken for sequencing was naive CD4+ T cells from blood. The sample's cell subset or site label, in plain terms: true naive CD4+ T cells. The sequence came from a man in his late teens or twenties in good health. The CDR3 region: CASTPTGLAGYNEQFF. The nucleotide sequence reads as follows: TGTGCCAGCACTCCAACGGGACTAGCGGGGTACAATGAGCAGTTCTTC.